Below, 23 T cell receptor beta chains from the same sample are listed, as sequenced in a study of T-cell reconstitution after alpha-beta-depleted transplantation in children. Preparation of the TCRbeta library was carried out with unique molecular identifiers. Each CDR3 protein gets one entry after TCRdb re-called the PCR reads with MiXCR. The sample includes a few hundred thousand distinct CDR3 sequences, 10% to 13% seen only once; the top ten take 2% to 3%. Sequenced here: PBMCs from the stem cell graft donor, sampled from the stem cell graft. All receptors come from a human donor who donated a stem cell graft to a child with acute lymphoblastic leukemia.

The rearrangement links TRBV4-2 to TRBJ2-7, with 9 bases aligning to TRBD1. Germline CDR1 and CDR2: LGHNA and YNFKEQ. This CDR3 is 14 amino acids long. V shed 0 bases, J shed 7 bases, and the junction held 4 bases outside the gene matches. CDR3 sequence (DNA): TGTGCCAGCAGCCAAGAACAGGGGGCGGGGGAGCAGTACTTC. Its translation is CASSQEQGAGEQYF.

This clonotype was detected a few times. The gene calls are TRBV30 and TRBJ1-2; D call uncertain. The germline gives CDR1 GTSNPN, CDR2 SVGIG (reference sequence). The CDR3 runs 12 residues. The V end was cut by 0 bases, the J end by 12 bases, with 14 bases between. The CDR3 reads CAWSVAAGGDTF. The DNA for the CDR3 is TGTGCCTGGAGTGTCGCGGCAGGAGGAGACACCTTC. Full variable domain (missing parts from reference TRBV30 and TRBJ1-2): SQTIHQWPATLVQPVGSPLSLECTVEGTSNPNLYWYRQAAGRGLQLLFYSVGIGQISSEVPQNLSASRPQDRQFILSSKKLLLSDSGFYLCAWSVAAGGDTFGSGTRLTVV.

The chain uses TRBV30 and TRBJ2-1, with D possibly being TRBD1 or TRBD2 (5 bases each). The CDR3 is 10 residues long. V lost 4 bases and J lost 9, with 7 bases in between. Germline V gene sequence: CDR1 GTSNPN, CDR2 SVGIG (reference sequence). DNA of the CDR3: TGTGCCTGGACAGGGAGTGAGCAGTTCTTC. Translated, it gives CAWTGSEQFF.

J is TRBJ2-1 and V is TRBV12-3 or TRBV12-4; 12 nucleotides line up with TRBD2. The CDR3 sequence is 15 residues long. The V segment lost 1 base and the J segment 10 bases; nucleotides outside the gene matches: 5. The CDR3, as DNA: TGTGCCAGCAGTTTAGGGACTAGCGGGATGAGGGAGCAGTTCTTC. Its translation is CASSLGTSGMREQFF.

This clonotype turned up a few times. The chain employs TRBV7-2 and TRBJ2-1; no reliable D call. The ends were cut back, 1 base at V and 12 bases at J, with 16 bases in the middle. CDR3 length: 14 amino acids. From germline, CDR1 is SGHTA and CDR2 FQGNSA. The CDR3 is CASSLDYGLARQFF. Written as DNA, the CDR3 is TGTGCCAGCAGCTTAGACTACGGCTTGGCTCGGCAGTTCTTC.

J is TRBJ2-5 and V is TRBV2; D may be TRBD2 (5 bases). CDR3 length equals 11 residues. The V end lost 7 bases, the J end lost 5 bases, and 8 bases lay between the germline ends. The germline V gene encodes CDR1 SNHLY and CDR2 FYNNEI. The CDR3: CASNRGETQYF. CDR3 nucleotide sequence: TGTGCCAGCAACCGAGGGGAGACCCAGTACTTC.

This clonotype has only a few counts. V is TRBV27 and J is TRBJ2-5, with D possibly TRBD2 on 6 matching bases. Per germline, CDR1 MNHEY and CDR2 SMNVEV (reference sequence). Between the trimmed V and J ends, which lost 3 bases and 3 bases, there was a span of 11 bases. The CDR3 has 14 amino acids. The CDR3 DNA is TGTGCCAGCAGTTTCGCTAGCGAGGAAGAGACCCAGTACTTC. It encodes CASSFASEEETQYF.

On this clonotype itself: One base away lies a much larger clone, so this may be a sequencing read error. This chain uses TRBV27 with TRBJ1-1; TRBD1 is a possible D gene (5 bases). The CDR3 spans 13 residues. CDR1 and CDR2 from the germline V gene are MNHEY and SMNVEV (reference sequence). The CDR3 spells CACREDMNTEAFF. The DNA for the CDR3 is TGTGCCTGCAGAGAGGACATGAACACTGAAGCTTTCTTT.

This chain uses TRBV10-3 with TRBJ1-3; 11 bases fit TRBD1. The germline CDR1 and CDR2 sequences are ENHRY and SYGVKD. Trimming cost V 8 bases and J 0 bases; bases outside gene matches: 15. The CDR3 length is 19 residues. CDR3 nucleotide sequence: TGTGCCATCTGTACCCTCCGGGACAGGGGGTTTCGCTCTGGAAACACCATATATTTT. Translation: CAICTLRDRGFRSGNTIYF.

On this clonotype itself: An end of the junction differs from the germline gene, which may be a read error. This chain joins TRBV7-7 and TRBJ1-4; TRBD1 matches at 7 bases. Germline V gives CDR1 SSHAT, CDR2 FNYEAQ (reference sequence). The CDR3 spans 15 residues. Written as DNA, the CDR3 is TGTGCTAGCAGTCGAAATAGGGGGCCCAGCGAAAAACTGTTTTTT. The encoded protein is CASSRNRGPSEKLFF.

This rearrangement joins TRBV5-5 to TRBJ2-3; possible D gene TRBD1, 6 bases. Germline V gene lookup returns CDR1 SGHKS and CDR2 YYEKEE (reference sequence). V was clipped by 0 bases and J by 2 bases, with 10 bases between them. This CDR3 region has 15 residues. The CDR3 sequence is CASSLEGHHTDTQYF. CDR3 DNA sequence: TGTGCCAGCAGCTTGGAGGGACACCACACAGATACGCAGTATTTT.

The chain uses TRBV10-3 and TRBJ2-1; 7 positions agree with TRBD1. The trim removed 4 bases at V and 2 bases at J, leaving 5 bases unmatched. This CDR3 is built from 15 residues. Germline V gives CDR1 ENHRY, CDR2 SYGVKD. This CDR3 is CAISVNRGTYNEQFF. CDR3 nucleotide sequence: TGTGCCATCAGTGTGAACAGGGGAACCTACAATGAGCAGTTCTTC.

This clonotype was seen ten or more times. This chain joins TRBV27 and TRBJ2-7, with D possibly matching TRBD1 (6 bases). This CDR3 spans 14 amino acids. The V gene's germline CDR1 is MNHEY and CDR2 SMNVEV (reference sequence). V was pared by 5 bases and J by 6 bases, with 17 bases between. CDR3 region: CASSTGSGWVEQYF. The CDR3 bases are TGTGCCAGCAGTACAGGGTCTGGTTGGGTCGAGCAGTACTTC.

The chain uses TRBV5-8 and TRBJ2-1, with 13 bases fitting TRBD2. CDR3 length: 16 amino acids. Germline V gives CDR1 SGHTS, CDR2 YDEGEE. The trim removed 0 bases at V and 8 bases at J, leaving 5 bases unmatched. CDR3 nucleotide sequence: TGTGCCAGCAGCTTGGGACTAGCGGGAGGAGTCGATGAGCAGTTCTTC. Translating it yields CASSLGLAGGVDEQFF.

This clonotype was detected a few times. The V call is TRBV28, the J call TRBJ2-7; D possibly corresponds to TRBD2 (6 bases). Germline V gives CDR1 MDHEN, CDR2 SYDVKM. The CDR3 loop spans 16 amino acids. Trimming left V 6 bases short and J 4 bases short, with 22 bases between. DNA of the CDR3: TGTGCCAGCAGCCCATTCGGGCGGGACTTTGATTACGAGCAGTACTTC. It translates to CASSPFGRDFDYEQYF. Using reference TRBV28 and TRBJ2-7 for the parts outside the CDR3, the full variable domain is DVKVTQSSRYLVKRTGEKVFLECVQDMDHENMFWYRQDPGLGLRLIYFSYDVKMKEKGDIPEGYSVSREKKERFSLILESASTNQTSMYLCASSPFGRDFDYEQYFGPGTRLTVT.

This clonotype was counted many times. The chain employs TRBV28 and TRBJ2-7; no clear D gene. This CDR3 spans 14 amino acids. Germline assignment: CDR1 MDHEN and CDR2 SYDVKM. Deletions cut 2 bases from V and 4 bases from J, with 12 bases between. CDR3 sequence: CASSLGLIGYEQYF. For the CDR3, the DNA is TGTGCCAGCAGTTTAGGGCTAATCGGTTACGAGCAGTACTTC.

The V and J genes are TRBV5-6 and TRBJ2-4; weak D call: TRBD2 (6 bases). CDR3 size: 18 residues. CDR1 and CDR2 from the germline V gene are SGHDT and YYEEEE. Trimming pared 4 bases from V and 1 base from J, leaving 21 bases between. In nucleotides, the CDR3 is TGTGCCAGCAGCCTACCGTTGGAGGGGATGGGGGCCAAAAACATTCAGTACTTC. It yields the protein CASSLPLEGMGAKNIQYF.

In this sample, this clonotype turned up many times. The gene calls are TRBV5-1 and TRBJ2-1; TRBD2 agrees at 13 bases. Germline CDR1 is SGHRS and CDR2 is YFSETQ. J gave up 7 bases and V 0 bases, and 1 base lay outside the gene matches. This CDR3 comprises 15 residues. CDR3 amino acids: CASSLGTSGSNEQFF. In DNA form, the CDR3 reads TGCGCCAGCAGCTTGGGGACTAGCGGGAGTAATGAGCAGTTCTTC.

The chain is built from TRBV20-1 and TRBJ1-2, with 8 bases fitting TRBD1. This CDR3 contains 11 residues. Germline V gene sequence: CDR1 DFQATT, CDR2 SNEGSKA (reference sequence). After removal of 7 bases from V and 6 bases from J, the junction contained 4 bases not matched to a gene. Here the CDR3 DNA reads TGCAGTGTCCGACAGGGGCATGGCTACACCTTC. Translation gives CSVRQGHGYTF.

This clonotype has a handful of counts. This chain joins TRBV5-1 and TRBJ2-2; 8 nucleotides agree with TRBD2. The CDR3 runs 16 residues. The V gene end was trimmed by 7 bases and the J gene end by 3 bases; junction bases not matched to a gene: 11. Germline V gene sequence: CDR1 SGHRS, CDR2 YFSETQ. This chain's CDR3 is CASVGGSGSYTGELFF. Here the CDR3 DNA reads TGCGCCAGCGTAGGGGGAAGCGGGAGCTACACCGGGGAGCTGTTTTTT.

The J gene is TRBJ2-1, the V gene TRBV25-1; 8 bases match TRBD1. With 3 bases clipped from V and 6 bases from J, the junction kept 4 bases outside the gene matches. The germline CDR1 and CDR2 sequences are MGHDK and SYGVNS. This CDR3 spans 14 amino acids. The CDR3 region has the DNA TGTGCCAGCAGTGAGTCAGGGGGCATCAATGAGCAGTTCTTC. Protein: CASSESGGINEQFF.

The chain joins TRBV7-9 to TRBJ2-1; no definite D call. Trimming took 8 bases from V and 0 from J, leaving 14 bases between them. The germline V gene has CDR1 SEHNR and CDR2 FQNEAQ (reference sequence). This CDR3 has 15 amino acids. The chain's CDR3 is CASEWAELSYNEQFF. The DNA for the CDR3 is TGTGCCAGCGAGTGGGCGGAGCTCTCCTACAATGAGCAGTTCTTC. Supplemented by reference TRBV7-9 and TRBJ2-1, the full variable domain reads DTGVSQNPRHKITKRGQNVTFRCDPISEHNRLYWYRQTLGQGPEFLTYFQNEAQLEKSRLLSDRFSAERPKGSFSTLEIQRTEQGDSAMYLCASEWAELSYNEQFFGPGTRLTVL.

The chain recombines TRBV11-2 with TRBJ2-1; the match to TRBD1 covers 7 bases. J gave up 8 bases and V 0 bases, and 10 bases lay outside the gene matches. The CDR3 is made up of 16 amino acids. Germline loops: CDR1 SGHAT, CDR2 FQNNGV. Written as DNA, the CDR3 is TGTGCCAGCAGCTTAGATCGGGGCAGGGGGATAGATGAGCAGTTCTTC. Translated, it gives CASSLDRGRGIDEQFF.